This T cell receptor (beta chain) comes out of a study of cytomegalovirus exposure and HLA in healthy donors. Trimming at V came to 0 bases and at J to 0 bases, leaving 7 bases not matched to a gene. From germline, CDR1 is LGHNA and CDR2 YNFKEQ. The CDR3 length is 18 residues. Findings and caveats of the study: Later analysis reportedly placed an Asian-associated ancestry cluster below the roughly 700-donor mean in N-insertions. As confirmed in vitro, three CMV-associated chains were specific for CMV antigens.

As to this clone: What it binds is not known.

Use of 60 Vbeta and 13 Jbeta primers characterized the PCR. Produced via immunoSEQ multiplex PCR; TCRdb's table is partial and in-frame only. The data show 150,000 to 200,000 clones, with 81% seen just once and less than 2% held by the top ten. What was sequenced was PBMCs. The receptor was derived from a man between 18 and 35 years old in good health and CMV-seronegative. The chain links TRBV4-2 to TRBJ2-3, with 9 nucleotides matching TRBD2. CDR3 nucleotides: TGTGCCAGCAGCCAAGAGATTCGGCTAGCGGGGAGCACAGATACGCAGTATTTT. Translated: CASSQEIRLAGSTDTQYF.